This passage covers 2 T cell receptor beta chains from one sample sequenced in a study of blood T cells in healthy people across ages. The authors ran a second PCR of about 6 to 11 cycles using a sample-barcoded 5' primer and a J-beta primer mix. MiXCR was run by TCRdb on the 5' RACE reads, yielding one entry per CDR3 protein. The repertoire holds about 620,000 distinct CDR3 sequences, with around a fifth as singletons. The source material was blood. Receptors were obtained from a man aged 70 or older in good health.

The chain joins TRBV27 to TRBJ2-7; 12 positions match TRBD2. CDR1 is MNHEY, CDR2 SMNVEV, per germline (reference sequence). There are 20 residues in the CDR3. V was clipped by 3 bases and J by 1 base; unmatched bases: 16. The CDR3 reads CASSLKTPGLAGLGSYEQYF. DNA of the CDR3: TGTGCCAGCAGTTTGAAGACACCGGGACTAGCGGGTCTGGGGTCCTACGAGCAGTACTTC.

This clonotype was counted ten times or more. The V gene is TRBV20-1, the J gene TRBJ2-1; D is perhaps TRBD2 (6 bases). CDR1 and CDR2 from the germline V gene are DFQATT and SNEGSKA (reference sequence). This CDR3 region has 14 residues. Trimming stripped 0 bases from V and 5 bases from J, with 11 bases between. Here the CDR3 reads CSARDPGGDNEQFF. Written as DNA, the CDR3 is TGCAGTGCTAGAGATCCCGGGGGTGACAATGAGCAGTTCTTC.